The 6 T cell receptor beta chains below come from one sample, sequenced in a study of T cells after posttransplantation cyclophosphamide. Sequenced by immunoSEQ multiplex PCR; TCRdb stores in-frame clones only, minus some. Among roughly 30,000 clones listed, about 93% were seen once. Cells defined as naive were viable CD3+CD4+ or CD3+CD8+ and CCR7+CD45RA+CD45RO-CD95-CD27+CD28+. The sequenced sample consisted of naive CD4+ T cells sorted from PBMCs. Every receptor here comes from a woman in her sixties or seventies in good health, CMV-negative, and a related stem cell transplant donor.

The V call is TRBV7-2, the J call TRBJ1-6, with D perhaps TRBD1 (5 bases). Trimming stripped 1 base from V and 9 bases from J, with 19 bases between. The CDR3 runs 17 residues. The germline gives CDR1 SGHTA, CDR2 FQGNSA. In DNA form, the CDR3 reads TGTGCCAGCAGCTTAGATAACGGGGGAGGGCGGGTTTCACCCCTCCACTTT. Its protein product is CASSLDNGGGRVSPLHF.

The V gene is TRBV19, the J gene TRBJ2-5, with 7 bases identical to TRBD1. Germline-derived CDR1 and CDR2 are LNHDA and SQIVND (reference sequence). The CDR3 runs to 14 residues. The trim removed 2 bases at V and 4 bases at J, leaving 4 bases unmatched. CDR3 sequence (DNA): TGTGCCAGTAGTATAACAGGGGTGCCAGAGACCCAGTACTTC. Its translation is CASSITGVPETQYF.

CDR3 DNA: TGCGCCAGCAGCCGGACTAGCGGGCCCTACGAGCAGTACTTC. As protein: CASSRTSGPYEQYF. V and J are TRBV5-1 and TRBJ2-7, with 11 bases lining up with TRBD2. Germline trimming cut 4 bases from V and 2 bases from J; bases unmatched to any gene: 2. The CDR3 loop spans 14 amino acids. Germline-derived CDR1 and CDR2 are SGHRS and YFSETQ.

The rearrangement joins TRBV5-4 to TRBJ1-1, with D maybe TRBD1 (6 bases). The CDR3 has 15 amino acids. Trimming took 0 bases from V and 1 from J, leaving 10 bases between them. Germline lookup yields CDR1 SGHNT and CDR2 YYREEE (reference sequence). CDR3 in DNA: TGTGCCAGCAGCTTGGCAGGGGCTGCGAACACTGAAGCTTTCTTT. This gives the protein CASSLAGAANTEAFF.

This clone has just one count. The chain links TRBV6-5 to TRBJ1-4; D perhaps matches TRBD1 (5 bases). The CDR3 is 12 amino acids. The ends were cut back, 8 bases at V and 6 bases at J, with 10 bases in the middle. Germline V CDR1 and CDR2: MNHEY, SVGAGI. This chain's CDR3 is CASGGTYEKLFF. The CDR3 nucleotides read TGTGCCAGCGGCGGGACGTATGAAAAACTGTTTTTT.

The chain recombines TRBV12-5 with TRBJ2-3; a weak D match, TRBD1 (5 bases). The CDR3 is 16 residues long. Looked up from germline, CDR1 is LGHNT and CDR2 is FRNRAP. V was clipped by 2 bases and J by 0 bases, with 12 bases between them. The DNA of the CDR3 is TGTGCTAGTGGTTTGTTTTCAGGGCCAAGCACAGATACGCAGTATTTT. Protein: CASGLFSGPSTDTQYF.